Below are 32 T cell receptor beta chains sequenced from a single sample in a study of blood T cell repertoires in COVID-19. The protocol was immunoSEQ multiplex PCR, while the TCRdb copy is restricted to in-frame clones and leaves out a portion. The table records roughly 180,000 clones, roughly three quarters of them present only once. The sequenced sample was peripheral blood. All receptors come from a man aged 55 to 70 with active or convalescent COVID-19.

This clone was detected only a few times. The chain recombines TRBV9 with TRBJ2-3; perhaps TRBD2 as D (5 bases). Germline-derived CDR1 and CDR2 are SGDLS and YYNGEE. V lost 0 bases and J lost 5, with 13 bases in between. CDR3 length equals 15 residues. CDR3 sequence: CASSVGVEGVDTQYF. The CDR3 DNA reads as TGTGCCAGCAGCGTAGGGGTAGAGGGAGTAGATACGCAGTATTTT.

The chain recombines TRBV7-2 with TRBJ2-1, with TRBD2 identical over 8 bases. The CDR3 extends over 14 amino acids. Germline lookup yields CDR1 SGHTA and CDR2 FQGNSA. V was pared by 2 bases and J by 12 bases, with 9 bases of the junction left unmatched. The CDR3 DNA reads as TGTGCCAGCAGCTTAAACGGGAGGGCCACAGTGCAGTTCTTC. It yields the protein CASSLNGRATVQFF.

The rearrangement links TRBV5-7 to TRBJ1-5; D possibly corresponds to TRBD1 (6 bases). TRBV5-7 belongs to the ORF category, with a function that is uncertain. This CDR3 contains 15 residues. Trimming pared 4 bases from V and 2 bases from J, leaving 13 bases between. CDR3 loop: CASSRNEGGNQPQHF. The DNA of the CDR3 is TGTGCCAGCAGCCGAAACGAGGGGGGCAATCAGCCCCAGCATTTT.

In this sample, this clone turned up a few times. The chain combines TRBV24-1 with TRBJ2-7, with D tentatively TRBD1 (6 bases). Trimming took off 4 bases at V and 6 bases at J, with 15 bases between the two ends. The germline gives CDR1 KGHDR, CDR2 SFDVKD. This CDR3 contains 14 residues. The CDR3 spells CATSDARRGGEQYF. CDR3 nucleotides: TGTGCCACCAGTGACGCCCGCAGGGGCGGCGAGCAGTACTTC.

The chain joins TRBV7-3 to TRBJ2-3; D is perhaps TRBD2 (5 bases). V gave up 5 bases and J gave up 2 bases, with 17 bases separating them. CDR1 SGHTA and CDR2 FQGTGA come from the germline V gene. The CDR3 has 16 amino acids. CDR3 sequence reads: CASSRLRTSITDTQYF. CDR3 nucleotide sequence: TGTGCCAGCAGCCGACTGCGGACTTCCATCACAGATACGCAGTATTTT.

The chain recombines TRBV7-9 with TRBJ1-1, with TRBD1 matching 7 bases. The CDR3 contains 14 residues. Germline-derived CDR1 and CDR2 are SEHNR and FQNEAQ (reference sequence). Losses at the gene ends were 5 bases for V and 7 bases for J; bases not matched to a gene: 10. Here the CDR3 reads CASSLMGQRDEAFF. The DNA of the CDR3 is TGTGCCAGCAGCCTAATGGGACAGCGTGATGAAGCTTTCTTT.

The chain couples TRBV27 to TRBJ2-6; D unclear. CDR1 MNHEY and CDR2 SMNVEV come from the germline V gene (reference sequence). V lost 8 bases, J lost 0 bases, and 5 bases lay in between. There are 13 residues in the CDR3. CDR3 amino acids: CASRSSGANVLTF. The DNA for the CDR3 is TGTGCCAGCCGTAGCTCTGGGGCCAACGTCCTGACTTTC. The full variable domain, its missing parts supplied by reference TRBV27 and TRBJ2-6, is EAQVTQNPRYLITVTGKKLTVTCSQNMNHEYMSWYRQDPGLGLRQIYYSMNVEVTDKGDVPEGYKVSRKEKRNFPLILESPSPNQTSLYFCASRSSGANVLTFGAGSRLTVL.

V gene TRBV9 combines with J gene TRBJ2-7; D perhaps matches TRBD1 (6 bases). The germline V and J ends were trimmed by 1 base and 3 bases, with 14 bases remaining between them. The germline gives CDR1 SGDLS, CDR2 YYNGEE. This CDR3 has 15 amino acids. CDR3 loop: CASSVSPGALYEQYF. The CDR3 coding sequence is TGTGCCAGCAGCGTATCTCCAGGGGCTCTCTACGAGCAGTACTTC.

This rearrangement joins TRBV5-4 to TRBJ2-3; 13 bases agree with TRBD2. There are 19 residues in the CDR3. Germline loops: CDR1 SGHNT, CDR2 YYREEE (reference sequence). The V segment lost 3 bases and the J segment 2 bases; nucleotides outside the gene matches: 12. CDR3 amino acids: CASSSRTSGSRTYTDTQYF. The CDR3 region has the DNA TGTGCCAGCAGCTCCAGGACTAGCGGGAGTCGGACTTACACAGATACGCAGTATTTT.

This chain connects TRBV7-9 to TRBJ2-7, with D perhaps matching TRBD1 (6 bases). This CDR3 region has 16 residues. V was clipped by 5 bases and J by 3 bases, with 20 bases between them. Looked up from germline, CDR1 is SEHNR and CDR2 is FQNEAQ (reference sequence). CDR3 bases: TGTGCCAGCAGCCAAGGTACGCGACAGGTCCTCTACGAGCAGTACTTC. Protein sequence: CASSQGTRQVLYEQYF.

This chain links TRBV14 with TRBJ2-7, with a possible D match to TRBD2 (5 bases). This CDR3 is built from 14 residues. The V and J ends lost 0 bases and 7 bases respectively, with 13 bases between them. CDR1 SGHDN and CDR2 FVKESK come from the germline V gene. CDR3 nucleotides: TGTGCCAGCAGCCAAGACAGCACTTGGAGGGAGCAGTACTTC. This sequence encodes CASSQDSTWREQYF.

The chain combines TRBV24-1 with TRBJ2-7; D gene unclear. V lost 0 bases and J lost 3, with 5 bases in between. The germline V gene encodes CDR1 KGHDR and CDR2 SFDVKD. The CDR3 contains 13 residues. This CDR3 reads CATSDLRGYEQYF. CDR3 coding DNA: TGTGCCACCAGTGATTTGCGAGGCTACGAGCAGTACTTC.

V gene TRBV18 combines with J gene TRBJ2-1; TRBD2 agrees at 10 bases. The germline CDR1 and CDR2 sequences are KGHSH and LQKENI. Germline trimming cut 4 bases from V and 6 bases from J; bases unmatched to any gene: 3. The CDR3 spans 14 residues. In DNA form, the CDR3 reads TGTGCCAGCTCACTCGGGACTAGCGTCAATGAGCAGTTCTTC. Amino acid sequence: CASSLGTSVNEQFF. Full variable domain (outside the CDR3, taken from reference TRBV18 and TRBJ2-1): NAGVMQNPRHLVRRRGQEARLRCSPMKGHSHVYWYRQLPEEGLKFMVYLQKENIIDESGMPKERFSAEFPKEGPSILRIQQVVRGDSAAYFCASSLGTSVNEQFFGPGTRLTVL.

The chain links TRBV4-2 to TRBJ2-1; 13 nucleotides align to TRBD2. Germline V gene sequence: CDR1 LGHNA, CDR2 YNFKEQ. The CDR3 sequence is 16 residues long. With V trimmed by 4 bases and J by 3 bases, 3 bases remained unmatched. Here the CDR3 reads CASSLGTSGIYNEQFF. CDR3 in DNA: TGTGCCAGCAGCCTCGGGACTAGCGGGATCTACAATGAGCAGTTCTTC.

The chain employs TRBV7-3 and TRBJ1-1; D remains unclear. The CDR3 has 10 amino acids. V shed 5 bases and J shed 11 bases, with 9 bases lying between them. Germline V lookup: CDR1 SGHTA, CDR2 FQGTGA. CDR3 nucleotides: TGTGCCAGCAGCAATTATGAGGCTTTCTTT. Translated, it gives CASSNYEAFF. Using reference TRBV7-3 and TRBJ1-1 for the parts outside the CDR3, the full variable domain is GAGVSQTPSNKVTEKGKYVELRCDPISGHTALYWYRQSLGQGPEFLIYFQGTGAADDSGLPNDRFFAVRPEGSVSTLKIQRTERGDSAVYLCASSNYEAFFGQGTRLTVV.

CDR3 in amino acids: CASSPTQGGTEAFF. In nucleotides, the CDR3 is TGTGCCAGCAGCCCAACACAGGGTGGCACTGAAGCTTTCTTT. J is TRBJ1-1 and V is TRBV14, with TRBD1 as a possible D gene (6 bases). V dropped 4 bases and J dropped 4 bases, with 13 bases sitting between them. Germline V gene data show CDR1 as SGHDN and CDR2 as FVKESK. This CDR3 is 14 amino acids long.

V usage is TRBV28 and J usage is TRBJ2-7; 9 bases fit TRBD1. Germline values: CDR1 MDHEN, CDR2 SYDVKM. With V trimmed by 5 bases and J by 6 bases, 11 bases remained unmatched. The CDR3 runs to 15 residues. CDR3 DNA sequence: TGTGCCAGCAGTCCCCCCGGGACAGGGATCACCGAGCAGTACTTC. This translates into CASSPPGTGITEQYF.

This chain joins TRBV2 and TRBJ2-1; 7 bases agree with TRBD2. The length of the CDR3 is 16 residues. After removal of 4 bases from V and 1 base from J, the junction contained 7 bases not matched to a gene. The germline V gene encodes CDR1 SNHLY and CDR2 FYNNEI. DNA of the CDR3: TGTGCCAGCAGTGGTCCTAGCGGAGGATCCTACAATGAGCAGTTCTTC. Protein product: CASSGPSGGSYNEQFF.

CDR3 amino acids: CASREGTYEQYF. The CDR3, as DNA: TGTGCCAGCAGAGAGGGAACCTACGAGCAGTACTTC. V is TRBV25-1 and J is TRBJ2-7; possibly TRBD2 for D (5 bases). The CDR3 runs 12 residues. The germline V and J ends were trimmed by 6 bases and 2 bases, with 8 bases remaining between them. Germline V lookup: CDR1 MGHDK, CDR2 SYGVNS.

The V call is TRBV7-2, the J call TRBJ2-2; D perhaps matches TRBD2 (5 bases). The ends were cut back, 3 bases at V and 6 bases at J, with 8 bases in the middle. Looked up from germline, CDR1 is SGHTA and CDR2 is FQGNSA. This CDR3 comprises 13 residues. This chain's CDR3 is CASSFDGAGELFF. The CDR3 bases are TGTGCCAGCAGCTTCGACGGGGCCGGGGAGCTGTTTTTT. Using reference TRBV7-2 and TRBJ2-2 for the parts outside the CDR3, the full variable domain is GAGVSQSPSNKVTEKGKDVELRCDPISGHTALYWYRQSLGQGLEFLIYFQGNSAPDKSGLPSDRFSAERTGGSVSTLTIQRTQQEDSAVYLCASSFDGAGELFFGEGSRLTVL.

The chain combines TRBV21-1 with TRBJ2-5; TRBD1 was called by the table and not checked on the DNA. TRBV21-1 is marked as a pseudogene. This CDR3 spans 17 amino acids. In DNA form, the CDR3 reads TGTGCCAGCAGCAAGATTAAGGGGGTCACCTATCAAGAGACCCAGTACTTC. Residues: CASSKIKGVTYQETQYF.

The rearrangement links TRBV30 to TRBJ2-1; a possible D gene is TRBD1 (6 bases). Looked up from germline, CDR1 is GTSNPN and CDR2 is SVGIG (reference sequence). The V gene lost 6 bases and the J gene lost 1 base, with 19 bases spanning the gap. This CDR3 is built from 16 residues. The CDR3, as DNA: TGTGCCTGCCACAATTTGGGGGCAACATCCTACAATGAGCAGTTCTTC. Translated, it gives CACHNLGATSYNEQFF.

CDR3 DNA sequence: TGTGCCAGCAGCGTCATTAGCGGGAGCTCCTACAATGAGCAGTTCTTC. Translating it yields CASSVISGSSYNEQFF. The chain uses TRBV9 and TRBJ2-1, with TRBD2 identical over 9 bases. V lost 2 bases, J lost 0 bases, and 3 bases stayed unmatched. The CDR3 consists of 16 residues. Germline CDR1 reads SGDLS; CDR2 reads YYNGEE. The full variable domain, completed using reference TRBV9 and TRBJ2-1, is DSGVTQTPKHLITATGQRVTLRCSPRSGDLSVYWYQQSLDQGLQFLIQYYNGEERAKGNILERFSAQQFPDLHSELNLSSLELGDSALYFCASSVISGSSYNEQFFGPGTRLTVL.

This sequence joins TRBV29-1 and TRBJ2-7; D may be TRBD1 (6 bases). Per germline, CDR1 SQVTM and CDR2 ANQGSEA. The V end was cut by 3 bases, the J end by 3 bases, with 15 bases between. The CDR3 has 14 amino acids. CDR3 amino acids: CSVEGASTGYEQYF. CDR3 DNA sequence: TGCAGCGTTGAGGGGGCCTCGACTGGCTACGAGCAGTACTTC.

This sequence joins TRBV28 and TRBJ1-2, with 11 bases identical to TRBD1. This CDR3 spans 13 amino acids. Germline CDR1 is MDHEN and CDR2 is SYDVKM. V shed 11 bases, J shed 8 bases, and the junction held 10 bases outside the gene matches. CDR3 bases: TGTGCCCACCGGGGGACAGGGGGTTTAGGCTACACCTTC. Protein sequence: CAHRGTGGLGYTF.

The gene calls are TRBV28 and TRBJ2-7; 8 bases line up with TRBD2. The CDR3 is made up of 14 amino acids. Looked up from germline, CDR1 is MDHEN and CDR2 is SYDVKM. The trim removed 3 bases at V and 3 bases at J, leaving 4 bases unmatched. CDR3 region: CASSLGRGDYEQYF. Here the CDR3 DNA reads TGTGCCAGCAGTTTGGGGCGGGGGGACTACGAGCAGTACTTC.

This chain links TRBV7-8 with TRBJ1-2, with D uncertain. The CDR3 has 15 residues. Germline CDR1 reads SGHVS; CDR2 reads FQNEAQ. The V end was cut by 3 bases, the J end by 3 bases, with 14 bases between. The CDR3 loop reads CASSLGQILHYGYTF. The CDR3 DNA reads TGTGCCAGCAGCTTGGGCCAGATTCTTCACTATGGCTACACCTTC.

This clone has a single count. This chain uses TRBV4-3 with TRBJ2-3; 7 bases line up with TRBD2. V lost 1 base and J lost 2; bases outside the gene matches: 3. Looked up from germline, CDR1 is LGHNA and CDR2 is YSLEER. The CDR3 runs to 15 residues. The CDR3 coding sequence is TGCGCCAGCAGCCAAGTACTAGCGACCACAGATACGCAGTATTTT. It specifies CASSQVLATTDTQYF.

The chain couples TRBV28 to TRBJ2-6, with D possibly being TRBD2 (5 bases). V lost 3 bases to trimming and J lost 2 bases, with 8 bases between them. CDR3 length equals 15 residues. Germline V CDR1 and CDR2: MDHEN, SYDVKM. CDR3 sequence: CASSFGVPGANVLTF. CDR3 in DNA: TGTGCCAGCAGTTTCGGGGTTCCTGGGGCCAACGTCCTGACTTTC.

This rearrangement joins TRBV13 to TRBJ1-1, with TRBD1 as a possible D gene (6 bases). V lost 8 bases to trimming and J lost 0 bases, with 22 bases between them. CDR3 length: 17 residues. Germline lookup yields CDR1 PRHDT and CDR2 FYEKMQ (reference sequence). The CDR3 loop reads CASRPPRGRRMNTEAFF. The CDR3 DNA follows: TGTGCCAGCCGACCCCCCAGGGGAAGGAGAATGAACACTGAAGCTTTCTTT.

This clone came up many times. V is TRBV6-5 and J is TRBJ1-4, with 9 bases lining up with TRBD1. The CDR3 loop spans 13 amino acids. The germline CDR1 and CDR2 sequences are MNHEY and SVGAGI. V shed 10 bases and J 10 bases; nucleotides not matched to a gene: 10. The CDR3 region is CATWDREAVKLFF. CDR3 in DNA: TGTGCCACTTGGGACAGGGAAGCGGTAAAACTGTTTTTT.

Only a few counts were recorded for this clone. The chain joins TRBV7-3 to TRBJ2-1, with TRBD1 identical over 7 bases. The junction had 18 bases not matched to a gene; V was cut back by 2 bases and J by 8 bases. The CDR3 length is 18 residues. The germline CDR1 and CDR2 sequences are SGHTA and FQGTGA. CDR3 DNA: TGTGCCAGCAGCTTACCTGCGGGCGACAGGGACACATTGGATGAGCAGTTCTTC. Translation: CASSLPAGDRDTLDEQFF. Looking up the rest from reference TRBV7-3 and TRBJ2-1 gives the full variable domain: GAGVSQTPSNKVTEKGKYVELRCDPISGHTALYWYRQSLGQGPEFLIYFQGTGAADDSGLPNDRFFAVRPEGSVSTLKIQRTERGDSAVYLCASSLPAGDRDTLDEQFFGPGTRLTVL.